Below, 30 T cell receptor beta chains from the same sample are listed, as sequenced in a study of blood T cells in healthy people across ages. A second 7 to 11 cycle PCR used barcoded and J-beta primers. In TCRdb, the 5' RACE reads were re-called with MiXCR into one record per CDR3 protein. This table has 700,000 to 900,000 distinct CDR3 sequences, roughly 53% appearing once. The source material was blood. These receptors originate from a man at least 80 years old in good health.

Regarding this clonotype: One end of the junction varies from germline; a read error may be responsible. The J gene is TRBJ2-1, the V gene TRBV20-1; a weak D match, TRBD2 (6 bases). There are 13 residues in the CDR3. Germline-derived CDR1 and CDR2 are DFQATT and SNEGSKA (reference sequence). In DNA form, the CDR3 reads TGCAGTGCTAGAGTGCTAGCGCCCCATGAGCAGTTGTTC. Translation: CSARVLAPHEQLF.

The rearrangement joins TRBV7-9 to TRBJ1-5; 10 bases are a match to TRBD1. The germline V gene encodes CDR1 SEHNR and CDR2 FQNEAQ (reference sequence). The trim removed 2 bases at V and 2 bases at J, leaving 6 bases unmatched. The CDR3 covers 17 residues. The CDR3 loop reads CASSLLTGGSGNQPQHF. The CDR3 coding sequence is TGTGCCAGCAGCTTACTGACAGGGGGCTCCGGCAATCAGCCCCAGCATTTT.

The chain couples TRBV20-1 to TRBJ1-6; D is perhaps TRBD1 (5 bases). Trimming left V 0 bases short and J 4 bases short, with 13 bases between. CDR1 is DFQATT and CDR2 is SNEGSKA in the germline V gene (reference sequence). The CDR3 is 16 amino acids. The CDR3: CSARDGIGGYNSPLHF. Written as DNA, the CDR3 is TGCAGTGCTAGAGATGGTATCGGGGGATATAATTCACCCCTCCACTTT.

The sample holds many counts of this clonotype. The V gene is TRBV29-1, the J gene TRBJ2-7; D unresolved. Germline V CDR1 and CDR2: SQVTM, ANQGSEA. The CDR3 is 11 residues long. Trimming shortened V by 7 bases and J by 2 bases, and 9 bases separated the two germline ends. This CDR3 reads CSARTAYEQYF. CDR3 DNA: TGCAGCGCACGGACCGCCTACGAGCAGTACTTC.

The chain carries TRBV5-1 and TRBJ2-7; TRBD2 aligns across 13 bases. Per germline, CDR1 SGHRS and CDR2 YFSETQ. J lost 3 bases, V lost 4 bases, and 7 bases had no gene match. The CDR3 is made up of 16 amino acids. In DNA form, the CDR3 reads TGCGCCAGCAGCCTGGGGACTAGCGGGAAGCACTACGAGCAGTACTTC. Translation gives CASSLGTSGKHYEQYF.

The rearrangement uses TRBV28 and TRBJ1-4; 8 bases map to TRBD1. The CDR3 has 15 residues. From germline, CDR1 is MDHEN and CDR2 SYDVKM. Germline trimming cut 1 base from V and 10 bases from J; bases unmatched to any gene: 8. Here the CDR3 DNA reads TGTGCCAGCAGTTTATCCCAGGGGGCTACGAGAAAACTGTTTTTT. It yields the protein CASSLSQGATRKLFF.

This rearrangement joins TRBV7-2 to TRBJ1-2, with a tentative D call TRBD1 (6 bases). CDR1 and CDR2 (germline): SGHTA, FQGNSA. V was shortened by 3 bases and J by 7 bases, with 18 bases between the two germline ends. The CDR3 consists of 15 residues. The CDR3 sequence: CASSFDRSTGFGYTF. The CDR3 bases are TGTGCCAGCAGCTTCGACAGGAGTACAGGTTTTGGCTACACCTTC.

This clonotype was observed a handful of times. V is TRBV4-1 and J is TRBJ2-4, with 9 nucleotides matching TRBD1. The J call could be wrong; TRBJ2-7 is a better fit for the DNA end. CDR3 length: 20 amino acids. The germline V gene has CDR1 MGHRA and CDR2 YSYEKL. This chain's CDR3 is CASSQGPIRNTGGEAHEQYF. The CDR3, as DNA: TGCGCCAGCAGCCAAGGGCCAATTCGAAATACAGGGGGCGAGGCCCACGAGCAGTACTTC.

V gene TRBV16 combines with J gene TRBJ2-5; 9 bases fit TRBD1. The CDR3 loop spans 16 amino acids. Germline V gene data show CDR1 as KGHSY and CDR2 as FQNENV. Losses at the gene ends were 1 base for V and 1 base for J; bases not matched to a gene: 4. The CDR3 here is CASSQYGTGLQETQYF. The CDR3 bases are TGTGCCAGCAGCCAATACGGGACAGGGCTCCAAGAGACCCAGTACTTC.

The chain is built from TRBV6-5 and TRBJ2-1; TRBD2 aligns across 8 bases. Germline V gene data show CDR1 as MNHEY and CDR2 as SVGAGI. CDR3 length equals 14 residues. Germline trimming cut 5 bases from V and 4 bases from J; bases unmatched to any gene: 4. CDR3 bases: TGTGCCAGCAGTCCAGAGCGGGGGTACAATGAGCAGTTCTTC. Its protein is CASSPERGYNEQFF.

This clonotype was counted between two and nine times. The J gene is TRBJ2-7, the V gene TRBV28; D ambiguous. Germline loops: CDR1 MDHEN, CDR2 SYDVKM. The CDR3 spans 15 residues. V lost 2 bases and J lost 9, with 20 bases in between. CDR3 bases: TGTGCCAGCAGTTTAGGGGATGCGACTCTTAGGAGGCAGTACTTC. It encodes CASSLGDATLRRQYF.

This chain joins TRBV28 and TRBJ2-3; unclear D gene. Germline V gene sequence: CDR1 MDHEN, CDR2 SYDVKM. V was pared by 5 bases and J by 10 bases, with 19 bases between. This CDR3 has 14 residues. CDR3 residues: CASSNPDGRSAQYF. The CDR3 nucleotides read TGTGCCAGCAGTAACCCGGACGGCCGCTCGGCGCAGTATTTT.

The chain carries TRBV12-3 or TRBV12-4 and TRBJ1-5; D is possibly TRBD1 (5 bases). Trimming took off 5 bases at V and 0 bases at J, with 8 bases between the two ends. The CDR3 sequence is 14 residues long. The CDR3 nucleotides read TGTGCCAGCAGTCCGACAGATAGCAATCAGCCCCAGCATTTT. The encoded protein is CASSPTDSNQPQHF.

A few counts support this clonotype. V gene TRBV27 combines with J gene TRBJ2-4; 7 nucleotides line up with TRBD1. J gave up 6 bases and V 1 base, and 6 bases lay outside the gene matches. The CDR3 loop spans 15 amino acids. The germline V gene encodes CDR1 MNHEY and CDR2 SMNVEV (reference sequence). CDR3 in DNA: TGTGCCAGCAGTTTATGGGGCACAGGGGTAAACATTCAGTACTTC. It translates to CASSLWGTGVNIQYF.

This chain joins TRBV24-1 and TRBJ2-7; D is undetermined. The CDR3 contains 13 residues. Germline V gives CDR1 KGHDR, CDR2 SFDVKD. V was clipped by 7 bases and J by 3 bases, with 12 bases between them. Here the CDR3 reads CATRCLTHYEQYF. Written as DNA, the CDR3 is TGTGCCACCAGGTGCTTGACTCACTACGAGCAGTACTTC.

The V and J genes are TRBV6-6 and TRBJ1-1; D may be TRBD1 (6 bases). Trimming shortened V by 5 bases and J by 7 bases, and 11 bases separated the two germline ends. The CDR3 runs 12 residues. Germline loops: CDR1 MNHNY, CDR2 SVGAGI (reference sequence). The CDR3 sequence is CASSEDSGEAFF. CDR3 nucleotide sequence: TGTGCCAGCAGTGAGGACAGCGGTGAAGCTTTCTTT.

This chain joins TRBV12-3 or TRBV12-4 and TRBJ1-4; D uncertain. V was shortened by 5 bases and J by 12 bases, with 19 bases between the two germline ends. This CDR3 comprises 14 residues. The CDR3, as DNA: TGTGCCAGCAGTCGTGACCCAGCTTCTCTAGAACTGTTTTTT. It is translated as CASSRDPASLELFF.

This clonotype was counted many times. This chain uses TRBV27 with TRBJ2-7; 14 bases agree with TRBD2. Germline V gene lookup returns CDR1 MNHEY and CDR2 SMNVEV (reference sequence). V trimming: 4 bases; J trimming: 3 bases; junction bases outside the gene matches: 2. There are 15 residues in the CDR3. CDR3 residues: CASSSGTSGSYEQYF. The DNA for the CDR3 is TGTGCCAGCAGTTCGGGGACTAGCGGGAGCTACGAGCAGTACTTC.

This clonotype has only a few counts. At one end the junction does not follow the germline gene, possibly because of a read error. This chain connects TRBV24-1 to TRBJ2-7; D is ambiguous. The CDR3 consists of 15 residues. Per the germline V gene, CDR1 is KGHDR and CDR2 is SFDVKD. The CDR3: CATSDFARGSYEQYF. In nucleotides, the CDR3 is TGCGCCACCAGTGATTTTGCGCGCGGCTCCTACGAGCAGTACTTC.

CDR3 bases: TGTGCCACCAGTGATTATCCCGGACTAGGGTTCGATGAGCAGTTCTTC. Residues: CATSDYPGLGFDEQFF. The chain has TRBV24-1 and TRBJ2-1; 7 bases are a match to TRBD2. This CDR3 has 16 residues. Looked up from germline, CDR1 is KGHDR and CDR2 is SFDVKD. The V and J ends lost 2 bases and 8 bases, in that order; junction bases with no gene match: 11.

V is TRBV5-1 and J is TRBJ2-5; D is ambiguous. Germline assignment: CDR1 SGHRS and CDR2 YFSETQ. Trimming took off 4 bases at V and 5 bases at J, with 9 bases between the two ends. The CDR3 is 12 residues long. CDR3 in amino acids: CASSRSTETQYF. The DNA for the CDR3 is TGCGCCAGCAGCCGGTCGACGGAGACCCAGTACTTC.

The chain carries TRBV6-5 and TRBJ2-5; D is undetermined. The V gene's germline CDR1 is MNHEY and CDR2 SVGAGI. The CDR3 spans 11 residues. The V end was cut by 5 bases, the J end by 12 bases, with 13 bases between. CDR3 region: CASSLGPLEYF. The CDR3 DNA reads as TGTGCCAGCAGTCTAGGGCCCCTCGAGTACTTC.

This chain connects TRBV7-8 to TRBJ2-4; a possible D gene is TRBD2 (6 bases). The DNA matches TRBJ2-7 better at its end, which makes the J call doubtful. The CDR3 is 14 amino acids. Germline assignment: CDR1 SGHVS and CDR2 FQNEAQ. This CDR3 reads CASSSRDFLNEQYF. In DNA form, the CDR3 reads TGTGCCAGCAGCTCCCGGGACTTCCTCAACGAGCAGTACTTC.

This clonotype showed up just a few times. This chain connects TRBV27 to TRBJ2-7; D gene uncertain. V was trimmed by 3 bases and J by 3 bases, leaving 12 bases between them. The CDR3 length is 14 residues. Germline-derived CDR1 and CDR2 are MNHEY and SMNVEV (reference sequence). The CDR3 spells CASSLPVPGYEQYF. CDR3 DNA sequence: TGTGCCAGCAGTTTGCCCGTGCCAGGCTACGAGCAGTACTTC.

The rearrangement joins TRBV6-1 to TRBJ2-5, with no clear D. Trimming took 10 bases from V and 4 from J, leaving 16 bases between them. CDR1 is MNHNS and CDR2 is SASEGT in the germline V gene. The CDR3 length is 13 residues. CDR3 nucleotides: TGTGCCAATCTAGACGGAGATGGAGAGACCCAGTACTTC. This sequence encodes CANLDGDGETQYF.

The V call is TRBV7-8, the J call TRBJ2-3; unclear D gene. CDR1 and CDR2 (germline): SGHVS, FQNEAQ. Trimming left V 1 base short and J 14 bases short, with 25 bases between. CDR3 size: 16 residues. The CDR3 DNA reads as TGTGCCAGCAGCTTAGACCCGTACACATCGCACAGATACGCGTATTTT. It encodes CASSLDPYTSHRYAYF.

This clonotype was detected only a few times. V is TRBV9 and J is TRBJ2-1, with 8 bases matching TRBD2. Germline trimming cut 0 bases from V and 7 bases from J; bases unmatched to any gene: 6. CDR3 length: 15 amino acids. Per the germline V gene, CDR1 is SGDLS and CDR2 is YYNGEE. This CDR3 is CASSVEGTSSNEQFF. The CDR3 DNA sequence: TGTGCCAGCAGCGTAGAGGGGACTAGTTCTAATGAGCAGTTCTTC.

This clonotype was counted between two and nine times. The J gene is TRBJ2-7, the V gene TRBV20-1, with D possibly matching TRBD2 (5 bases). V lost 1 base and J lost 5, with 15 bases in between. Per germline, CDR1 DFQATT and CDR2 SNEGSKA (reference sequence). The length of the CDR3 is 14 residues. As DNA, the CDR3 is TGCAGTGCTAGAGGAGGGCCCGGTGGGGACGAGCAGTACTTC. Amino acids: CSARGGPGGDEQYF.

The V call is TRBV12-3 or TRBV12-4, the J call TRBJ2-5; D remains ambiguous. The V gene lost 4 bases and the J gene lost 2 bases, with 11 bases spanning the gap. The length of the CDR3 is 14 residues. CDR3 sequence (DNA): TGTGCCAGCAGTTATGGACGCCTTCAAGAGACCCAGTACTTC. Its protein product is CASSYGRLQETQYF.

V usage is TRBV2 and J usage is TRBJ2-5; 9 bases are a match to TRBD1. With V trimmed by 8 bases and J by 1 base, 5 bases remained unmatched. Germline values: CDR1 SNHLY, CDR2 FYNNEI. The length of the CDR3 is 14 residues. The CDR3 reads CASGQGILQETQYF. Here the CDR3 DNA reads TGTGCCAGCGGACAGGGGATTCTCCAAGAGACCCAGTACTTC.